This TCR beta chain stems from a study of ipilimumab plus nivolumab after autologous stem cell transplantation. Study details: Median doses per patient: roughly five ipilimumab, about 8 nivolumab.

General study points: TCR repertoire, Treg phenotype and gut microbiota reportedly support more study of this approach.

Ipilimumab, 1 mg/kg, started 14 to 28 days after autologous transplant. Patients received nivolumab 3 mg/kg at weeks 1, 4, 7, 10, then fortnightly to week 26. Only in-frame clones appear in the TCRdb table, and some are missing; sequencing was by immunoSEQ multiplex PCR. The table includes approximately 16,000 clones, around 79% detected once. In the case of this clone: Its specificity is not known.

CDR3 length: 17 residues. V was shortened by 6 bases and J by 2 bases, with 23 bases between the two germline ends. Germline V lookup: CDR1 ENHRY, CDR2 SYGVKD. Specimen: PBMCs, collected in a trial of ipilimumab plus nivolumab as post-transplant consolidation. This TCR was recovered from a male donor with primary mediastinal lymphoma. This chain connects TRBV10-3 to TRBJ2-7, with D perhaps assigned TRBD1 or TRBD2 (6 bases each). The CDR3 loop reads CAIRKGHAKDYPYEQYF. The CDR3 bases are TGTGCCATCAGAAAGGGACACGCCAAGGACTACCCCTACGAGCAGTACTTC.